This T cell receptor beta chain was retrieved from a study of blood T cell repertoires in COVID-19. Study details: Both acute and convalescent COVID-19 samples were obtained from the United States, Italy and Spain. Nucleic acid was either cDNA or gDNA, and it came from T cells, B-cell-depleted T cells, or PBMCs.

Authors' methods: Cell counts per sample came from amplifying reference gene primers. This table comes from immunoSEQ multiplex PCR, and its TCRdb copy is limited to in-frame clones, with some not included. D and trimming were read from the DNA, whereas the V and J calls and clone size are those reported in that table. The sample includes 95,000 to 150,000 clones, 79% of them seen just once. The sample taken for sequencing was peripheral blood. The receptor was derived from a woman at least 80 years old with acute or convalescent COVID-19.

CDR3 DNA sequence: TGTGCCAGCGAGAATGTCGGGGAAAGGCGAAAACTGTTTTTT. It specifies CASENVGERRKLFF. This sequence joins TRBV19 and TRBJ1-4; no definite D call. V lost 9 bases to trimming and J lost 10 bases, with 21 bases between them. There are 14 residues in the CDR3. In germline, CDR1 is LNHDA, CDR2 SQIVND (reference sequence).